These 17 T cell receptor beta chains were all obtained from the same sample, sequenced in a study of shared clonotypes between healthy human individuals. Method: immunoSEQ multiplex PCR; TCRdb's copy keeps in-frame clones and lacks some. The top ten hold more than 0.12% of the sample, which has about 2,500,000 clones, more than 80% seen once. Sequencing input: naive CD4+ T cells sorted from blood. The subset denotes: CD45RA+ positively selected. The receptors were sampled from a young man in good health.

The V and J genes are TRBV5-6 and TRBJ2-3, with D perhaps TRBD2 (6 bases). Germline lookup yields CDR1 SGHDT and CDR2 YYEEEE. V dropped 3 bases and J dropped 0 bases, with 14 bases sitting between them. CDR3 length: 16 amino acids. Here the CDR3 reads CASSSLGSGSTDTQYF. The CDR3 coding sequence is TGTGCCAGCAGCTCCCTCGGGAGCGGGAGCACAGATACGCAGTATTTT.

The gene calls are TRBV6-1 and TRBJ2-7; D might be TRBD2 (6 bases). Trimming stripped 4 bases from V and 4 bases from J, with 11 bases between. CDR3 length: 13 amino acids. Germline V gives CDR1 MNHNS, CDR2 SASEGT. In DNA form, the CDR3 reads TGTGCCAGCAGTGTAGAGGGGAGGTACGAGCAGTACTTC. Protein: CASSVEGRYEQYF.

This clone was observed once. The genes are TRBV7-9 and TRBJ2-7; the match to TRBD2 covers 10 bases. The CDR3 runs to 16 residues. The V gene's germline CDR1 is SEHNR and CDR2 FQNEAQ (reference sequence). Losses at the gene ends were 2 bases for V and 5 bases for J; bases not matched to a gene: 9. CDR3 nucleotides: TGTGCCAGCAGCTTAAATGGGCTAGCGGGAGTGGACGAGCAGTACTTC. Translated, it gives CASSLNGLAGVDEQYF.

CDR3 sequence: CACRLAGGVGELFF. The DNA for the CDR3 is TGTGCCTGCCGACTAGCGGGAGGAGTCGGGGAGCTGTTTTTT. The chain joins TRBV30 to TRBJ2-2, with 13 bases matching TRBD2. CDR3 length: 14 amino acids. Germline V gene data show CDR1 as GTSNPN and CDR2 as SVGIG (reference sequence). J gave up 7 bases and V 6 bases, and 5 bases lay outside the gene matches.

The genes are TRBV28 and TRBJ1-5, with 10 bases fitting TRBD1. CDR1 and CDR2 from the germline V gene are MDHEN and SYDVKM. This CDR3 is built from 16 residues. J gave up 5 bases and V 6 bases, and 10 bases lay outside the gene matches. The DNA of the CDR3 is TGTGCCAGCAGGCGACAGGGGGCTGCCCTCCATCAGCCCCAGCATTTT. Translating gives CASRRQGAALHQPQHF.

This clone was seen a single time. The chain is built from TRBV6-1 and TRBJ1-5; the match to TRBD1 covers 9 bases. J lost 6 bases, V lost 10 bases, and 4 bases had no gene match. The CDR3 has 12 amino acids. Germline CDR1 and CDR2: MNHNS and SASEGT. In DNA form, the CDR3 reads TGTGCCACGGGACAGGGAGGTCAGCCCCAGCATTTT. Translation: CATGQGGQPQHF.

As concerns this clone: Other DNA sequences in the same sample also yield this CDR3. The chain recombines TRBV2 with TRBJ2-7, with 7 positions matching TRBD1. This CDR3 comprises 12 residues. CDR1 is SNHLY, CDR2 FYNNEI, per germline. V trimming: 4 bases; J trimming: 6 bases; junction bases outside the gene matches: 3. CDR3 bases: TGTGCCAGCAGTGGACAGGGCGGCGAGCAGTACTTC. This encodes CASSGQGGEQYF.

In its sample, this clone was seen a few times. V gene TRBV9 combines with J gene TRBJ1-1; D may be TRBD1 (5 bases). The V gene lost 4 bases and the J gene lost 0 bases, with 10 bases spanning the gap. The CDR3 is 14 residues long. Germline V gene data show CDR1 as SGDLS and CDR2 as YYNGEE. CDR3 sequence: CASSLGHLNTEAFF. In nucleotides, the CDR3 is TGTGCCAGCAGCCTCGGACACCTGAACACTGAAGCTTTCTTT.

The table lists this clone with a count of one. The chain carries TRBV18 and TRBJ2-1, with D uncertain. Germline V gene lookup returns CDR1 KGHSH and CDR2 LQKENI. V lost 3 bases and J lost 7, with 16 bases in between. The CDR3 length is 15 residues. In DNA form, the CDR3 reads TGTGCCAGCTCACCTGGCGGTTTCGTGAGGAATGAGCAGTTCTTC. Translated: CASSPGGFVRNEQFF.

CDR3 sequence (DNA): TGTGCCAGCGGCAAGACAGGGGGCACTGAAGCTTTCTTT. It is translated as CASGKTGGTEAFF. V usage is TRBV7-9 and J usage is TRBJ1-1; 9 positions match TRBD1. The CDR3 contains 13 residues. The J segment lost 4 bases and the V segment lost 8 bases, leaving 5 bases of the junction unmatched. Germline V lookup: CDR1 SEHNR, CDR2 FQNEAQ (reference sequence).

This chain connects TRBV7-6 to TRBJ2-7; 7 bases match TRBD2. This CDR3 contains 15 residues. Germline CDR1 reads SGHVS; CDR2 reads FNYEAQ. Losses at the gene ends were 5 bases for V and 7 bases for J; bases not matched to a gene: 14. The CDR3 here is CASSPIGASGKEQYF. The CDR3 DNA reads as TGTGCCAGCAGCCCCATTGGGGCTAGCGGTAAGGAGCAGTACTTC.

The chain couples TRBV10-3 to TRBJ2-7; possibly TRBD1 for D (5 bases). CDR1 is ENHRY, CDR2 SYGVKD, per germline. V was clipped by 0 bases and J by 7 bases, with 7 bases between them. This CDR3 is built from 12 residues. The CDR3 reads CAISESGREQYF. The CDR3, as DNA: TGTGCCATCAGTGAGTCGGGGCGGGAGCAGTACTTC.

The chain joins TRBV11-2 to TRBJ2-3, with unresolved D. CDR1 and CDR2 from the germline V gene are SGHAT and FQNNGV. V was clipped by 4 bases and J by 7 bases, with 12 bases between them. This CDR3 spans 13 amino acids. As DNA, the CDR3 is TGTGCCAGCAGCTCGCAGGATAGCAATACGCAGTATTTT. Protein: CASSSQDSNTQYF.

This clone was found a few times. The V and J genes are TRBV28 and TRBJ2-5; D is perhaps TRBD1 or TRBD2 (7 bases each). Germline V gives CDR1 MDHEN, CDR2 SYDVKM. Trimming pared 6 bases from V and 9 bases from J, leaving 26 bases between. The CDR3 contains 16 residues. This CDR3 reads CASRGSMGQTSTAQYF. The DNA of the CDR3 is TGTGCCAGCAGAGGCTCTATGGGACAGACTAGCACGGCCCAGTACTTC.

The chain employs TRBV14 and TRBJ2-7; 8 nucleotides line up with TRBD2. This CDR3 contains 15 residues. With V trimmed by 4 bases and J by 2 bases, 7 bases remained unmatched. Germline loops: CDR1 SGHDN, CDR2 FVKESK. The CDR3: CASSPLGLVPYEQYF. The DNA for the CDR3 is TGTGCCAGCAGCCCCCTGGGACTAGTCCCCTACGAGCAGTACTTC.

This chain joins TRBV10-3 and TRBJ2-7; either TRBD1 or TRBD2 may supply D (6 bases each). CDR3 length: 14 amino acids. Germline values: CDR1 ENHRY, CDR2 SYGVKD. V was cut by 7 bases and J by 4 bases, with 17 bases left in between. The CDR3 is CAINGGSIPYEQYF. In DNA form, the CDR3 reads TGTGCCATCAACGGGGGCTCAATTCCATACGAGCAGTACTTC.

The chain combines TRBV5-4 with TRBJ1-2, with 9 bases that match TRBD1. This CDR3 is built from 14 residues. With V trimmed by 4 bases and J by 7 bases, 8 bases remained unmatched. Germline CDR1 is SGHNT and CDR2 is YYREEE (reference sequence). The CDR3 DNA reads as TGTGCCAGCAGCCTAAGGACAGGGGAAGTTGGCTACACCTTC. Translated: CASSLRTGEVGYTF.